A selection of T cell receptor beta chains follows, all from one sample in a study of CD8+ T cells in alopecia areata. Sequencing used immunoSEQ multiplex PCR; TCRdb keeps in-frame clones, though not all of them. The profile shows 100,000 to 150,000 clones, roughly three fifths of them singletons. The specimen comprised CD4+ T cells sorted from blood, sampled at week 0. The receptors stem from a human donor with alopecia areata. Each CDR3 is given with its conserved first and last residue. A D gene is named only where the DNA matches it firmly. Size values are once, few and many counts, or a class for expanded clones, and some rows have none.

clone size	V gene	J gene	D gene	CDR3 protein	CDR3 DNA
few	TRBV7-8	TRBJ2-6	NA	CASSLVVGSSGANVLTF	TGTGCCAGCAGCTTAGTTGTCGGGTCCTCTGGGGCCAACGTCCTGACTTTC
NA	TRBV7-2	TRBJ2-1	NA	CASSPSGQPDEQFF	TGTGCCAGCAGCCCCTCCGGACAGCCAGACGAGCAGTTCTTC
NA	TRBV28	TRBJ2-4	NA	CASSSAALAKNIQYF	TGTGCCAGTAGTTCCGCAGCCCTAGCCAAAAACATTCAGTACTTC
few	TRBV6-1	TRBJ2-3	TRBD2	CASNPTSGSTDTQYF	TGTGCCAGCAATCCGACTAGCGGAAGCACAGATACGCAGTATTTT
NA	TRBV6-1	TRBJ2-4	NA	CASSIAGDIQYF	TGTGCCAGCAGTATCGCAGGGGACATTCAGTACTTC
NA	TRBV10-3	TRBJ1-5	TRBD1	CAISDDRGNQPQHF	TGTGCCATCAGTGACGACAGGGGGAACCAGCCCCAGCATTTT
NA	TRBV5-1	TRBJ2-7	NA	CASSLGGTTGDEQYF	TGCGCCAGCAGCTTGGGGGGAACCACCGGGGACGAGCAGTACTTC
NA	TRBV2	TRBJ2-3	NA	CASMEDGWTTDTQYF	TGTGCCAGCATGGAAGACGGATGGACAACAGATACGCAGTATTTT
NA	TRBV5-6	TRBJ1-1	NA	CASSLVVNTEAFF	TGTGCCAGCAGCTTGGTCGTGAACACTGAAGCTTTCTTT
NA	TRBV30	TRBJ2-7	TRBD1	CAWERGQGFSEQYF	TGTGCCTGGGAAAGGGGACAGGGGTTTTCCGAGCAGTACTTC
once	TRBV10-3	TRBJ2-7	NA	CAISESIRAGVPYEQYF	TGTGCCATCAGTGAGTCTATCAGGGCAGGCGTCCCCTACGAGCAGTACTTC
few	TRBV5-1	TRBJ2-1	NA	CASSVYNEQFF	TGCGCCAGCAGCGTATACAATGAGCAGTTCTTC
NA	TRBV19	TRBJ2-2	NA	CASSLFTGELFF	TGTGCCAGTAGTCTTTTCACCGGGGAGCTGTTTTTT
NA	TRBV5-1	TRBJ2-6	NA	CASSKAQSGANVLTF	TGCGCCAGCAGCAAGGCCCAGTCTGGGGCCAACGTCCTGACTTTC
NA	TRBV29-1	TRBJ2-1	NA	CSVGATGSIGSYNEQFF	TGCAGCGTTGGGGCTACAGGGTCCATAGGCTCCTACAATGAGCAGTTCTTC
NA	TRBV7-9	TRBJ2-7	NA	CASSSSTVTYEQYF	TGTGCCAGCAGCTCTAGCACAGTGACCTACGAGCAGTACTTC
NA	TRBV9	TRBJ2-5	TRBD1	CASSVGTVQETQYF	TGTGCCAGCAGCGTCGGGACAGTTCAAGAGACCCAGTACTTC
few	TRBV18	TRBJ1-4	NA	CASSPLVEAEEKLFF	TGTGCCAGCTCACCACTCGTAGAAGCAGAAGAAAAACTGTTTTTT
NA	TRBV18	TRBJ2-1	TRBD2	CASSHGTSGLYNEQFF	TGTGCCAGCTCACATGGGACTAGCGGGCTGTACAATGAGCAGTTCTTC
NA	TRBV9	TRBJ1-2	TRBD1	CASSVEDRGTGYTF	TGTGCCAGCAGCGTAGAGGACAGGGGGACGGGCTACACCTTC
NA	TRBV11-2	TRBJ2-7	NA	CASSAPSYEQYF	TGTGCCAGCAGCGCCCCCTCCTACGAGCAGTACTTC
once	TRBV28	TRBJ1-1	TRBD1	CASSLGQGRTEAFF	TGTGCCAGCAGTTTGGGACAGGGTAGGACTGAAGCTTTCTTT
NA	TRBV5-1	TRBJ1-1	NA	CASSMDGLTEAFF	TGCGCCAGCAGCATGGACGGCCTAACTGAAGCTTTCTTT
NA	TRBV7-2	TRBJ2-4	NA	CASSTGERDIQYF	TGTGCCAGCAGCACCGGGGAGAGGGACATTCAGTACTTC
NA	TRBV5-1	TRBJ1-2	NA	CASSRRTADGYTF	TGCGCCAGCAGCCGAAGGACAGCAGATGGCTACACCTTC
NA	TRBV10-3	TRBJ1-2	NA	CAISVDGTYGYTF	TGTGCCATCAGTGTGGACGGTACCTATGGCTACACCTTC
NA	TRBV2	TRBJ2-5	NA	CASLPDASYQETQYF	TGTGCCAGCCTCCCAGATGCTAGTTACCAAGAGACCCAGTACTTC
NA	TRBV2	TRBJ2-5	NA	CASSARGAQETQYF	TGTGCCAGCAGTGCCAGGGGAGCCCAAGAGACCCAGTACTTC
NA	TRBV7-2	TRBJ2-7	TRBD1	CASSFTPGTGLNEQYF	TGTGCCAGCAGTTTTACTCCCGGGACAGGGCTCAACGAGCAGTACTTC
NA	TRBV7-8	TRBJ1-4	TRBD1	CASRRGTGHYEKLFF	TGTGCCAGCAGACGCGGGACAGGTCATTATGAAAAACTGTTTTTT
NA	TRBV5-1	TRBJ2-3	NA	CASSQTSTDTQYF	TGCGCCAGCAGCCAAACTAGCACAGATACGCAGTATTTT